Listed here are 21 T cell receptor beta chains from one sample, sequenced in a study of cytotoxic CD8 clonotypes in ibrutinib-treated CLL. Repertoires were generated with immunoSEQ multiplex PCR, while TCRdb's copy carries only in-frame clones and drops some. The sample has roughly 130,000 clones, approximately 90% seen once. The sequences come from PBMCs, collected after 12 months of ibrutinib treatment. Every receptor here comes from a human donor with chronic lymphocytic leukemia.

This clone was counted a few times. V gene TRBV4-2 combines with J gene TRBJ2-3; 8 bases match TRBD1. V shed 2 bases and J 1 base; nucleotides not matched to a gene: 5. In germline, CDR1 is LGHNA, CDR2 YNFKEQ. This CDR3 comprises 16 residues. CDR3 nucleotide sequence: TGTGCCAGCAGCCAACTACAGGGGGGTGGCACAGATACGCAGTATTTT. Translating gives CASSQLQGGGTDTQYF.

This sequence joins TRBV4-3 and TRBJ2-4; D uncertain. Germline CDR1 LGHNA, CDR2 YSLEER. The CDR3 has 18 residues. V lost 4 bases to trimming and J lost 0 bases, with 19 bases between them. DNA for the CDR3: TGCGCCAGCAGCCCGAGTCTCCTAAAGATCTTAGCCAAAAACATTCAGTACTTC. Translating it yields CASSPSLLKILAKNIQYF.

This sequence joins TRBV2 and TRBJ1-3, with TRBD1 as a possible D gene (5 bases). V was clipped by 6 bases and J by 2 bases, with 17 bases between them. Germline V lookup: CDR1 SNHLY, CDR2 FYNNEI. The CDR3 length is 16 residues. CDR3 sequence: CASSAFGGAPGNTIYF. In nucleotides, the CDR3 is TGTGCCAGCAGCGCTTTCGGTGGGGCCCCTGGAAACACCATATATTTT.

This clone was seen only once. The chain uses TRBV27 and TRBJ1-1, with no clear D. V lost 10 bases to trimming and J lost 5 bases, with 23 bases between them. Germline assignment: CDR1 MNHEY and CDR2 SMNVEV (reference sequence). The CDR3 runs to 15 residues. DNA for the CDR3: TGTGCCACCGGCCCTCAATTATCAGGAACAACTGAAGCTTTCTTT. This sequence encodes CATGPQLSGTTEAFF.

CDR3 DNA: TGCGCCAGCAGCTTTACGTTCGAGACCCAGTACTTC. This encodes CASSFTFETQYF. The rearrangement joins TRBV5-1 to TRBJ2-5; D is unclear. The V and J ends lost 2 bases and 5 bases respectively, with 7 bases between them. In germline, CDR1 is SGHRS, CDR2 YFSETQ. There are 12 residues in the CDR3.

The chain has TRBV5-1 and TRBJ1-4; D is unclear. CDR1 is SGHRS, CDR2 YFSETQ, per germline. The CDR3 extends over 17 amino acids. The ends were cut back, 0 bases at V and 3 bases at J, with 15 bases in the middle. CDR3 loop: CASSLAGRGSANEKLFF. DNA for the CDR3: TGCGCCAGCAGCTTGGCCGGTAGAGGATCAGCTAATGAAAAACTGTTTTTT.

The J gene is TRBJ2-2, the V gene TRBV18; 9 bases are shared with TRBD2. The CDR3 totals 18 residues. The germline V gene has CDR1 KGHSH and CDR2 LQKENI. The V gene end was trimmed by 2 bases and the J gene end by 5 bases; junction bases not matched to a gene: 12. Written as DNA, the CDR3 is TGTGCCAGCTCACCAAACTTAGGACTAGCGATAAATACCGGGGAGCTGTTTTTT. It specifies CASSPNLGLAINTGELFF.

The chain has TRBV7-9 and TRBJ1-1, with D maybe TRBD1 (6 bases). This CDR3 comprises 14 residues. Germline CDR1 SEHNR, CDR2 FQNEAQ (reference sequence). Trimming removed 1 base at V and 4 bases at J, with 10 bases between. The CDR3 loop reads CASSLGKGGTEAFF. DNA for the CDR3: TGTGCCAGCAGCTTAGGGAAGGGGGGCACTGAAGCTTTCTTT.

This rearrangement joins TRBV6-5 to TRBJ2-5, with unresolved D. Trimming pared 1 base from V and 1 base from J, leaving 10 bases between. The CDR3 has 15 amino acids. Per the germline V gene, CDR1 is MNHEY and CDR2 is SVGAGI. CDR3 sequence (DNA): TGTGCCAGCAGTTACTTGAGAGAGATCCAAGAGACCCAGTACTTC. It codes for CASSYLREIQETQYF.

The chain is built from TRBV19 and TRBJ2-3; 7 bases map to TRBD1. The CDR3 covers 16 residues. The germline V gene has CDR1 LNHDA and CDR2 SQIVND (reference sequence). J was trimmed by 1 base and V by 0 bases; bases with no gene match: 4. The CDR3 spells CASSIETGWGTDTQYF. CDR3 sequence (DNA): TGTGCCAGTAGTATAGAGACAGGGTGGGGCACAGATACGCAGTATTTT.

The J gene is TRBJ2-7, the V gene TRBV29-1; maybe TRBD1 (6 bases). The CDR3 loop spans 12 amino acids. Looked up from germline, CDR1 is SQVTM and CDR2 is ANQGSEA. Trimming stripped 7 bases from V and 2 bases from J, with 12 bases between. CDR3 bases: TGCAGCGCAAAGGACAGACCCTACGAGCAGTACTTC. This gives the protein CSAKDRPYEQYF.

DNA of the CDR3: TGTGCCAGCAGCCCGGGACCCTACGAGCAGTACTTC. Protein sequence: CASSPGPYEQYF. The genes are TRBV11-2 and TRBJ2-7; the D call may be TRBD1 or TRBD2 (5 bases each). The V end lost 5 bases, the J end lost 2 bases, and 7 bases lay between the germline ends. Germline assignment: CDR1 SGHAT and CDR2 FQNNGV. CDR3 length: 12 amino acids.

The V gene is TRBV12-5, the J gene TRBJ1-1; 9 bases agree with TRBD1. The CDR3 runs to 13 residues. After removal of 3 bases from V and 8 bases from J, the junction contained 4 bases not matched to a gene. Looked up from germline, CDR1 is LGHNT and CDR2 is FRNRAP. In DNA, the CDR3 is TGTGCTAGTGGTTTTACCGGGACAGGGGAAGCTTTCTTT. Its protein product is CASGFTGTGEAFF.

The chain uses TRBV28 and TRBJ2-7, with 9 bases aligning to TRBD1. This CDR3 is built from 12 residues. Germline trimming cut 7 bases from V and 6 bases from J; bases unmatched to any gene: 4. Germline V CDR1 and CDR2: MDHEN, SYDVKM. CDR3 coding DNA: TGTGCCAGCATCCCGGACAGGGGCGAGCAGTACTTC. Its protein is CASIPDRGEQYF. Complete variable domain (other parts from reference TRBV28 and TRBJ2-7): DVKVTQSSRYLVKRTGEKVFLECVQDMDHENMFWYRQDPGLGLRLIYFSYDVKMKEKGDIPEGYSVSREKKERFSLILESASTNQTSMYLCASIPDRGEQYFGPGTRLTVT.

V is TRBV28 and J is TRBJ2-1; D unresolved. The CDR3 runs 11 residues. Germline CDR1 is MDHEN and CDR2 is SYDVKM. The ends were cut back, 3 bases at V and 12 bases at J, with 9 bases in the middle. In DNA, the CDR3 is TGTGCCAGCAGTTTGGGGTTTGGGCAGTTCTTC. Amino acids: CASSLGFGQFF. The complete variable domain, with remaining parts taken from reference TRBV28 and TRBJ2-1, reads DVKVTQSSRYLVKRTGEKVFLECVQDMDHENMFWYRQDPGLGLRLIYFSYDVKMKEKGDIPEGYSVSREKKERFSLILESASTNQTSMYLCASSLGFGQFFGPGTRLTVL.

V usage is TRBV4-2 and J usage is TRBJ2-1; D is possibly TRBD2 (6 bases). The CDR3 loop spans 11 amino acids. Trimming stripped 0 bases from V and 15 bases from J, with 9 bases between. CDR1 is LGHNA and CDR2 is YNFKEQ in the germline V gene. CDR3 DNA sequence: TGTGCCAGCAGCCAAGAGGGACTGTTGTTCTTC. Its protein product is CASSQEGLLFF.

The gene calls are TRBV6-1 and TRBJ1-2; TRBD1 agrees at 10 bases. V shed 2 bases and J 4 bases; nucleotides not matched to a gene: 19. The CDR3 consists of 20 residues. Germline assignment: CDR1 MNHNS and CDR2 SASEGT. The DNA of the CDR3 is TGTGCCAGCAGTGAATGGTGGGCCGACCTCGGACAGGGGGGCGTCTATGGCTACACCTTC. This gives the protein CASSEWWADLGQGGVYGYTF.

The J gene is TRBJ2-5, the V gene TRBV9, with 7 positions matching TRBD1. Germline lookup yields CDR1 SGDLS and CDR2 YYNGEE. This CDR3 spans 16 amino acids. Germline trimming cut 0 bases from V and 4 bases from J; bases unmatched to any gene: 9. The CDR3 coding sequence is TGTGCCAGCAGCGTAGGGGGGACAGTTTCGGGAGAGACCCAGTACTTC. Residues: CASSVGGTVSGETQYF.

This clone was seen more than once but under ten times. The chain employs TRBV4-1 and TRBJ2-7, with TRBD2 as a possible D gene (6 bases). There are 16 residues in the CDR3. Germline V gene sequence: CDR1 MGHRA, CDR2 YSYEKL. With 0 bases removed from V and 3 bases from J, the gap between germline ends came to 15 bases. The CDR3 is CASSQESGVVNYEQYF. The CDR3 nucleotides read TGCGCCAGCAGCCAAGAGTCGGGGGTCGTAAACTACGAGCAGTACTTC.

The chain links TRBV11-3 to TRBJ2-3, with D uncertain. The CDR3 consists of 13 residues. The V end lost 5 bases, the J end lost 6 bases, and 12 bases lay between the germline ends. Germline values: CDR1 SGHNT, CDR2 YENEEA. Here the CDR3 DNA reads TGTGCCAGCAGCAGGTCCCAATCGGATACGCAGTATTTT. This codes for CASSRSQSDTQYF.

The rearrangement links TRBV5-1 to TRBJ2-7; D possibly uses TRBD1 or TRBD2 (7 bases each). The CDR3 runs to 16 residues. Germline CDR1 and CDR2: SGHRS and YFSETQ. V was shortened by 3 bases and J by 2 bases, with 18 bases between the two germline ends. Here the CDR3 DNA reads TGCGCCAGCAGCTCCAGGGGGGGGACAGAGGCCTACGAGCAGTACTTC. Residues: CASSSRGGTEAYEQYF.